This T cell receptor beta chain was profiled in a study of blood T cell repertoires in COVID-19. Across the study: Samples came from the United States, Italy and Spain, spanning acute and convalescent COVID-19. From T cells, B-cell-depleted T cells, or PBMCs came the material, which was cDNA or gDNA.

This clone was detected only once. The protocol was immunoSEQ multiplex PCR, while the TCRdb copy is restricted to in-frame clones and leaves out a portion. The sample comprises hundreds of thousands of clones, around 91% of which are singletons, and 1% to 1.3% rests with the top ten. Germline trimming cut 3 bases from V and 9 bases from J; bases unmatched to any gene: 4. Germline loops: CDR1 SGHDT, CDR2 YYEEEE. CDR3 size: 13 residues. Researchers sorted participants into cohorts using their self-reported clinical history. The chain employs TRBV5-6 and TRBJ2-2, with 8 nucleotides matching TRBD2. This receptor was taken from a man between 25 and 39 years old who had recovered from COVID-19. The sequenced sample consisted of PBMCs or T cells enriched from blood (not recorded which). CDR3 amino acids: CASSSGGLRELFF. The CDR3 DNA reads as TGTGCCAGCAGCTCGGGGGGGCTCAGGGAGCTGTTTTTT. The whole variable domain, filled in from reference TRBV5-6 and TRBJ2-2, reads DAGVTQSPTHLIKTRGQQVTLRCSPKSGHDTVSWYQQALGQGPQFIFQYYEEEERQRGNFPDRFSGHQFPNYSSELNVNALLLGDSALYLCASSSGGLRELFFGEGSRLTVL.